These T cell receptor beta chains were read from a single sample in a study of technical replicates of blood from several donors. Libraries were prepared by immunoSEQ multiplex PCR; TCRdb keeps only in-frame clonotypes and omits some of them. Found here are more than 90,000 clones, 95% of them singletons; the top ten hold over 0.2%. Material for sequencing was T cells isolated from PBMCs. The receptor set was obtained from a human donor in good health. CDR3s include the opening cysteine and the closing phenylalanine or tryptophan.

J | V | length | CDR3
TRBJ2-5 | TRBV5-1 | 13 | CASSLRVEETQYF
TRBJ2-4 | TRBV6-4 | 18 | CASTTAGTGAWTKNIQYF
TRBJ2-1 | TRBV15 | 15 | CATSRGLESYNEQFF
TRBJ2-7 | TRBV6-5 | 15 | CASSGQVPPGYEQYF
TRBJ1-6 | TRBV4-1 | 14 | CASSHRFVYSPLHF
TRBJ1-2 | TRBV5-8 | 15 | CASSVPGTGMRGYTF
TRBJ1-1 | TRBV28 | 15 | CASSSAGQLNTEAFF
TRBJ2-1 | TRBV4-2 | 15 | CASSQEGIWYNEQFF
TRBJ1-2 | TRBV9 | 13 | CASSETTVGGYTF
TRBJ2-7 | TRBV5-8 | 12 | CASSYRASEQYF
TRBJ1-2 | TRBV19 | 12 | CASSMWENGYTF
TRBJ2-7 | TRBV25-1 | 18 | CASSAESSGTAASYEQYF
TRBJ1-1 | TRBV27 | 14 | CASRLGLPNTEAFF
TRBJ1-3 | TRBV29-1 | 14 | CSVARNSAGNTIYF
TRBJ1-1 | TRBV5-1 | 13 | CASSLAIGEAAFF
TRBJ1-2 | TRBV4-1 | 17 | CASSQLPTGLNWYGYTF
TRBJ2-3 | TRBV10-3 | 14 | CAIKREGLADTQYF
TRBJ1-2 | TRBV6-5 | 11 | CASTLTGSYTF
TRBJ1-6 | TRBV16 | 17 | CASSQYFWHSYNSPLHF
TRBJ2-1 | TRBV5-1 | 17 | CASSLSASGISSNEQFF
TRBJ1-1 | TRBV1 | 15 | CTSSQGTGLDTEAFF
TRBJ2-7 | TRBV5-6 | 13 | CASSSTVPYEQYF
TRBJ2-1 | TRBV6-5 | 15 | CASSYVGLSYNEQFF
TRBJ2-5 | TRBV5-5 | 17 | CASSQGLGTGREETQYF
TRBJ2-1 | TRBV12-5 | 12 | CASGTTGNEQFF